Listed below are T cell receptor beta chains from one sample, sequenced in a study of early T cells in non-severe SARS-CoV-2 infection. TCRdb analysed the 5' RACE reads with MiXCR anew, one entry per CDR3 protein. This repertoire shows 25,000 to 30,000 distinct CDR3 sequences, around 4.5% found once; its top ten account for 3.5% to 4.5%. Specimen: whole blood. The receptors originated from an adult who was a healthcare worker with PCR-confirmed SARS-CoV-2 infection or an uninfected control (not recorded which). CDR3s include the opening cysteine and the closing phenylalanine or tryptophan. Fields, in order: D gene, clone size, V gene, J gene, CDR3 protein, CDR3 DNA. D genes are given only for firm matches. Size values are once, few and many counts, or a class for expanded clones, and some rows have none.

D: TRBD2
size: -
V: TRBV5-1
J: TRBJ2-1
CDR3: CASSQTSFAGEQFF
DNA: TGCGCCAGCAGTCAGACTAGCTTCGCTGGTGAGCAGTTCTTC

D: TRBD1
size: medium-sized
V: TRBV4-2
J: TRBJ1-1
CDR3: CASSTQGAEAFF
DNA: TGTGCCAGCAGTACTCAGGGGGCTGAAGCTTTCTTT

D: TRBD2
size: -
V: TRBV12-3/TRBV12-4
J: TRBJ2-4
CDR3: CASSLERGNIQYF
DNA: TGTGCCAGCAGTTTAGAGCGGGGAAACATTCAGTACTTC

D: TRBD2
size: -
V: TRBV4-2
J: TRBJ2-3
CDR3: CASSQIAGAGDTQYF
DNA: TGTGCCAGCAGCCAGATAGCGGGAGCGGGGGATACGCAGTATTTT

D: TRBD2
size: many
V: TRBV20-1
J: TRBJ2-1
CDR3: CSASSGIGYNEQFF
DNA: TGCAGTGCTTCCAGCGGGATCGGGTACAATGAGCAGTTCTTC

D: TRBD1
size: many
V: TRBV20-1
J: TRBJ2-5
CDR3: CSSGQGARGETQYF
DNA: TGCAGTTCGGGACAGGGGGCGCGAGGGGAGACCCAGTACTTC

D: TRBD2
size: -
V: TRBV4-1
J: TRBJ2-5
CDR3: CASSQDSSGSRPFQETQYF
DNA: TGCGCCAGCAGCCAAGATTCGAGCGGGAGCCGACCTTTCCAAGAGACCCAGTACTTC

D: -
size: -
V: TRBV12-3/TRBV12-4
J: TRBJ2-7
CDR3: CASSLDPYEQYF
DNA: TGTGCCAGCAGTTTGGACCCCTACGAGCAGTACTTC

D: TRBD2
size: many
V: TRBV7-2
J: TRBJ2-5
CDR3: CASSSSGTIQETQYF
DNA: TGTGCCAGCAGCTCTAGCGGAACCATCCAAGAGACCCAGTACTTC

D: -
size: many
V: TRBV12-3/TRBV12-4
J: TRBJ2-7
CDR3: CASSLAGGYPEQYF
DNA: TGTGCCAGCAGTTTAGCGGGGGGATATCCCGAGCAGTACTTC

D: -
size: many
V: TRBV20-1
J: TRBJ2-4
CDR3: CSARSQVLNKNIQYF
DNA: TGCAGTGCTCGAAGCCAGGTCCTAAACAAAAACATTCAGTACTTC

D: -
size: many
V: TRBV23-1
J: TRBJ2-7
CDR3: CASSRDGAYEQYF
DNA: TGCGCCAGCAGTCGGGACGGAGCCTACGAGCAGTACTTC

D: -
size: many
V: TRBV7-9
J: TRBJ2-3
CDR3: CASTKEEAFSTDTQYF
DNA: TGTGCCAGCACCAAAGAAGAGGCGTTTAGCACAGATACGCAGTATTTT

D: -
size: many
V: TRBV29-1
J: TRBJ2-7
CDR3: CSVGVEPYYEQYF
DNA: TGCAGCGTTGGTGTCGAACCTTACTACGAGCAGTACTTC

D: TRBD1
size: many
V: TRBV5-1
J: TRBJ1-3
CDR3: CASSPGQQLSGNTIYF
DNA: TGCGCCAGCAGCCCGGGACAGCAGCTCTCTGGAAACACCATATATTTT

D: -
size: many
V: TRBV14
J: TRBJ2-1
CDR3: CASSQDSPNGDEQFF
DNA: TGTGCCAGCAGCCAGGACTCCCCGAATGGTGATGAGCAGTTCTTC

D: -
size: many
V: TRBV9
J: TRBJ2-1
CDR3: CASSPQGRSSYNEQFF
DNA: TGTGCCAGCAGCCCCCAGGGCAGGAGCTCCTACAATGAGCAGTTCTTC

D: -
size: many
V: TRBV4-1
J: TRBJ1-5
CDR3: CASSQDGGYQPQHF
DNA: TGCGCCAGCAGCCAAGATGGGGGGTATCAGCCCCAGCATTTT